The clone carrying this T cell receptor beta chain appeared once. Seattle's enrolled individuals joined amid active infection and were then monitored longitudinally. The V gene's germline CDR1 is MNHEY and CDR2 SMNVEV (reference sequence). The CDR3 spans 15 residues. V lost 2 bases and J 4 bases, leaving 15 bases between the germline ends. Under the authors' procedure: Amplification of reference gene primers provided the estimated nucleated cell counts. Clones were read by immunoSEQ multiplex PCR, and TCRdb kept only the in-frame ones, dropping some. V, J and clone size are those of that table, while D and trimming were read from the DNA. The data hold a few hundred thousand clones, with around 89% observed a single time. These data come from a study of blood T cell repertoires in COVID-19. Study context: Acute and convalescent COVID-19 specimens originated in the United States, Italy and Spain. Sources were T cells, B-cell-depleted T cells, or PBMCs; the material itself was cDNA or gDNA.

The chain combines TRBV27 with TRBJ2-7; TRBD1 might be the D (5 bases). This receptor was obtained from a woman aged 30 to 39 with COVID-19, enrolled during active disease. The sequenced material came from peripheral blood. The CDR3, as DNA: TGTGCCAGCAGTTTACGTGGGGCGAGGTTGTACGAGCAGTACTTC. It codes for CASSLRGARLYEQYF.